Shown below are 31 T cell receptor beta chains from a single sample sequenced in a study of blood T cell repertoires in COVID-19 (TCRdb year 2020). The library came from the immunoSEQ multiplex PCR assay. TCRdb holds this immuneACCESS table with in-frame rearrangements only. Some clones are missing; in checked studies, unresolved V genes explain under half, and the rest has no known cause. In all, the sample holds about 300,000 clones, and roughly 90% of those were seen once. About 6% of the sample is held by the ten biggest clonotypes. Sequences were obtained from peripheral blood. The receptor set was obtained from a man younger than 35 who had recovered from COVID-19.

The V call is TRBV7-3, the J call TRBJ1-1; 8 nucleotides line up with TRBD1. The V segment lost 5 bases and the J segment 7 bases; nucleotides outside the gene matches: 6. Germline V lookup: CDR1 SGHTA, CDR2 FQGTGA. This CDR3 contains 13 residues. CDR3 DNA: TGTGCCAGCAGCCATGACAGGGGTGATGAAGCTTTCTTT. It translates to CASSHDRGDEAFF.

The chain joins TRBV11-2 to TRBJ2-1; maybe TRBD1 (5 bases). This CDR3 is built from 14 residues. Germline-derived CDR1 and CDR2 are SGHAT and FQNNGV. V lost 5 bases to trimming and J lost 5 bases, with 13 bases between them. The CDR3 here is CASSTTREHNEQFF. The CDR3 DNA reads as TGTGCCAGCAGCACAACCAGGGAACACAATGAGCAGTTCTTC.

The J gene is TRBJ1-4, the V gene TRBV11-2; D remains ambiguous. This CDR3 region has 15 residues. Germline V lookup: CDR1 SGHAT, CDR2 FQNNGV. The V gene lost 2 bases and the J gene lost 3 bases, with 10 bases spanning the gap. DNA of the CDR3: TGTGCCAGCAGCTTATGGGCGGAGGCTAATGAAAAACTGTTTTTT. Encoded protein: CASSLWAEANEKLFF.

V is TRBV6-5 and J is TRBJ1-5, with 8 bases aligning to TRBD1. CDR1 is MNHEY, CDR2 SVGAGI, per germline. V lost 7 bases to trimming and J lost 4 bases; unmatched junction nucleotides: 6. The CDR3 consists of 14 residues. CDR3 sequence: CASIRTGTNQPQHF. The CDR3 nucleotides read TGTGCCAGCATCAGGACAGGGACTAATCAGCCCCAGCATTTT.

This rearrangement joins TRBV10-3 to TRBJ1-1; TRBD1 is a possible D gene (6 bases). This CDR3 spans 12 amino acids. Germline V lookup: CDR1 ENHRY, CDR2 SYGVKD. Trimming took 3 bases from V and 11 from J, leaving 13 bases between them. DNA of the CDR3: TGTGCCATCAGTGATTCAGGGGTGAAGGCTTTCTTT. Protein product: CAISDSGVKAFF.

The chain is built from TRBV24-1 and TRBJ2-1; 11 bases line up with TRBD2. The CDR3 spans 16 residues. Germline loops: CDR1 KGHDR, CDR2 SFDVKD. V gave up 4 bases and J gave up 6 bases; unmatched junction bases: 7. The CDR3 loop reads CATSENSGGAGNEQFF. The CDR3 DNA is TGTGCCACCAGTGAAAATAGCGGGGGGGCGGGCAATGAGCAGTTCTTC.

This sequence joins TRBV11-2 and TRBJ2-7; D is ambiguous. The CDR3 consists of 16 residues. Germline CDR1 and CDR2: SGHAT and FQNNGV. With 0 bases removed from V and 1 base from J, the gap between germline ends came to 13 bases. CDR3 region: CASSLDHQVQSYEQYF. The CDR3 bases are TGTGCCAGCAGCTTAGATCACCAGGTACAGTCCTACGAGCAGTACTTC.

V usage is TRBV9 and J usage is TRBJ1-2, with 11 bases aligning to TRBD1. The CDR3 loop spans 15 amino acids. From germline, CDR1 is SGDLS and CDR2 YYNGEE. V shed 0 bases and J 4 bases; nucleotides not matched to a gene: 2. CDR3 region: CASSVEGQGAYGYTF. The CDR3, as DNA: TGTGCCAGCAGCGTAGAAGGACAGGGGGCCTATGGCTACACCTTC.

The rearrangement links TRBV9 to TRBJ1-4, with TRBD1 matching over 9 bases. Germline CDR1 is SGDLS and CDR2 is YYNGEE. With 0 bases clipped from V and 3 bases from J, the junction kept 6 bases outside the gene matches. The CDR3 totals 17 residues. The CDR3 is CASSVGTGESANEKLFF. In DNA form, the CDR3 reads TGTGCCAGCAGCGTAGGGACAGGGGAGTCGGCTAATGAAAAACTGTTTTTT.

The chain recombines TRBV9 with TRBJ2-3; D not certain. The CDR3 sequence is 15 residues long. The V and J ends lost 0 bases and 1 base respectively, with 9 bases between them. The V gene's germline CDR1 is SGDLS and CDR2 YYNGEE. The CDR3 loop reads CASSVGSYGTDTQYF. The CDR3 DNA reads TGTGCCAGCAGCGTAGGGTCCTACGGCACAGATACGCAGTATTTT.

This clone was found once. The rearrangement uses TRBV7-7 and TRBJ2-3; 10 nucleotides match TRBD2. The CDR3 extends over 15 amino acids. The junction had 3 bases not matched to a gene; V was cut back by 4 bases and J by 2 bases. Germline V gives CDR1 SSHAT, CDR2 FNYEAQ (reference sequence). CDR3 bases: TGTGCCAGCAGCTCCGGACTAGCGGACACAGATACGCAGTATTTT. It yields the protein CASSSGLADTDTQYF.

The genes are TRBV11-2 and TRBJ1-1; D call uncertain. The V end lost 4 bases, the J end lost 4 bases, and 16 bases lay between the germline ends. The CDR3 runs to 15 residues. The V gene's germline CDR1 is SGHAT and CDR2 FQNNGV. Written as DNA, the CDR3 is TGTGCCAGCAGCTCTTCACCGGGGAGGAGCACTGAAGCTTTCTTT. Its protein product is CASSSSPGRSTEAFF.

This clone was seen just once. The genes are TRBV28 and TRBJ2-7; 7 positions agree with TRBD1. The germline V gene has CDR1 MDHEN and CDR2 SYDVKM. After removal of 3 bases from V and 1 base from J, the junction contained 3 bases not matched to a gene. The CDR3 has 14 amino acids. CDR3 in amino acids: CASSFGTDSYEQYF. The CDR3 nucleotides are TGTGCCAGCAGTTTCGGGACAGATTCCTACGAGCAGTACTTC.

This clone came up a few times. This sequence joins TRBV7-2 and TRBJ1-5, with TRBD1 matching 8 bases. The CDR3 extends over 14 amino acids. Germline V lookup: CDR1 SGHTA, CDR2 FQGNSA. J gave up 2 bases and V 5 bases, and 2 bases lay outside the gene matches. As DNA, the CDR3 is TGTGCCAGCAGCCTGGGACAGGGCAATCAGCCCCAGCATTTT. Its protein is CASSLGQGNQPQHF.

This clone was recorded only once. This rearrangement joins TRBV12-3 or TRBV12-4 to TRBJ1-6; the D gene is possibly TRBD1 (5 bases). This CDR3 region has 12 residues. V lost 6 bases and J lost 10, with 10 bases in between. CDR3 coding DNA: TGTGCCAGCAGCAATTCAGGGTCACCCCTCCACTTT. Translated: CASSNSGSPLHF.

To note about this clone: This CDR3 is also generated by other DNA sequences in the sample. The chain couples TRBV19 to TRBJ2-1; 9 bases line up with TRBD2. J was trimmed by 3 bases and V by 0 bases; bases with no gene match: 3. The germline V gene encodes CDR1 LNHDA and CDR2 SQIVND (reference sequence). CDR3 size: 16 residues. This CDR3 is CASSIEGSGSYNEQFF. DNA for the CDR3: TGTGCCAGTAGTATAGAAGGTAGCGGGAGCTACAATGAGCAGTTCTTC.

In DNA, the CDR3 is TGTGCCAGCTCACCAAGTCCGGGACTAATCTCCTACGAGCAGTACTTC. Amino acids: CASSPSPGLISYEQYF. The V call is TRBV18, the J call TRBJ2-7, with 7 bases that match TRBD2. Germline V gives CDR1 KGHSH, CDR2 LQKENI. Unmatched junction bases numbered 7, after V lost 2 bases and J lost 0 bases. The CDR3 has 16 amino acids.

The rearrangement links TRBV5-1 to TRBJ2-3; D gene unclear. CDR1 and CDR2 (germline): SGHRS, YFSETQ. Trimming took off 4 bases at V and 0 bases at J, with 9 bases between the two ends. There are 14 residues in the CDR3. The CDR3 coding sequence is TGCGCCAGCAGCCTAGATAAGAGCACAGATACGCAGTATTTT. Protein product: CASSLDKSTDTQYF.

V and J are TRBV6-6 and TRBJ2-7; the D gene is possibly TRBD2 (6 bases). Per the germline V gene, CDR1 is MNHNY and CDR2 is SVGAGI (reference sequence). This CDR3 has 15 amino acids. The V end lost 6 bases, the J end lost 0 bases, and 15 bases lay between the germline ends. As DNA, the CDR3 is TGTGCCAGCAGATCCAGGGCCGGGGGCTCCTACGAGCAGTACTTC. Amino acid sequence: CASRSRAGGSYEQYF.

The CDR3 loop reads CASSYVEGGYGYTF. Here the CDR3 DNA reads TGTGCCAGCAGTTACGTGGAGGGAGGCTATGGCTACACCTTC. V usage is TRBV6-6 and J usage is TRBJ1-2; no definite D call. This CDR3 comprises 14 residues. Trimming pared 2 bases from V and 4 bases from J, leaving 11 bases between. The V gene's germline CDR1 is MNHNY and CDR2 SVGAGI (reference sequence).

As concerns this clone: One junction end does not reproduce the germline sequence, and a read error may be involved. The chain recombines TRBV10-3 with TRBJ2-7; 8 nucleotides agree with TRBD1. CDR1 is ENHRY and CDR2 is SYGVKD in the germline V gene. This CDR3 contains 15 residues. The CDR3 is CAISDWDRFSSEQYF. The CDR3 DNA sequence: TGTGCCATCAGTGATTGGGACAGGTTCTCCTCCGAGCAGTACTTC.

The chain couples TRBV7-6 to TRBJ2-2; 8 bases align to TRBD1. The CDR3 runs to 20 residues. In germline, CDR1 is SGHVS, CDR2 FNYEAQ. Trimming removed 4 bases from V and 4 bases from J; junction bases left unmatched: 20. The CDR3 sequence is CASSSFMGTKPTGGTGELFF. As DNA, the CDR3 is TGTGCCAGCAGCTCCTTTATGGGCACAAAGCCAACAGGGGGCACCGGGGAGCTGTTTTTT.

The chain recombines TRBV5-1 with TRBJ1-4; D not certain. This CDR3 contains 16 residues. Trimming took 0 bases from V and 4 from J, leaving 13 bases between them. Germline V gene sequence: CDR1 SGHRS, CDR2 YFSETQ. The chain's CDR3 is CASSLAPSADNEKLFF. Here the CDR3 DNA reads TGCGCCAGCAGCTTGGCACCGAGCGCAGATAATGAAAAACTGTTTTTT. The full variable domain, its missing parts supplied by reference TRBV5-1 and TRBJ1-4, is KAGVTQTPRYLIKTRGQQVTLSCSPISGHRSVSWYQQTPGQGLQFLFEYFSETQRNKGNFPGRFSGRQFSNSRSEMNVSTLELGDSALYLCASSLAPSADNEKLFFGSGTQLSVL.

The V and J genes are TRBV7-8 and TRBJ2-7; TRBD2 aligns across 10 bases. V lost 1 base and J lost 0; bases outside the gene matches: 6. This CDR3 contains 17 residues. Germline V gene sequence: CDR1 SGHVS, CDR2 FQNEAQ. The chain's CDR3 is CASSLVGVAGGSYEQYF. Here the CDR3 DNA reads TGTGCCAGCAGCTTAGTGGGAGTAGCGGGGGGCTCCTACGAGCAGTACTTC.

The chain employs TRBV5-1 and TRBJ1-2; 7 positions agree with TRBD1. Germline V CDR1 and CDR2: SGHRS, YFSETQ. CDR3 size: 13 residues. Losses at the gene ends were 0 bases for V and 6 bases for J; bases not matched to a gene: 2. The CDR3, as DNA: TGCGCCAGCAGCTTGGTAGGGGGCGATGGCTACACCTTC. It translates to CASSLVGGDGYTF.

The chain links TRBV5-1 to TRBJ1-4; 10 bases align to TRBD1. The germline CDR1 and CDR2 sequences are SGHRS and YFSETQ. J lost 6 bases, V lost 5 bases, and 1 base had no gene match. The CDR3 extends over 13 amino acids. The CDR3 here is CASSGTGDEKLFF. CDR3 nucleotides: TGCGCCAGCAGTGGGACAGGGGATGAAAAACTGTTTTTT. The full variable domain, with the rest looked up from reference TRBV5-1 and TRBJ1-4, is KAGVTQTPRYLIKTRGQQVTLSCSPISGHRSVSWYQQTPGQGLQFLFEYFSETQRNKGNFPGRFSGRQFSNSRSEMNVSTLELGDSALYLCASSGTGDEKLFFGSGTQLSVL.

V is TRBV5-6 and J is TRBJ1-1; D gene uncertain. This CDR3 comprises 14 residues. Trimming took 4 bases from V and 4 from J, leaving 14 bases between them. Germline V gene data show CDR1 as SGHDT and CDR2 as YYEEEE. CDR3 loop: CASSPSPGSTEAFF. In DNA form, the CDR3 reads TGTGCCAGCAGCCCCAGTCCGGGTAGCACTGAAGCTTTCTTT.

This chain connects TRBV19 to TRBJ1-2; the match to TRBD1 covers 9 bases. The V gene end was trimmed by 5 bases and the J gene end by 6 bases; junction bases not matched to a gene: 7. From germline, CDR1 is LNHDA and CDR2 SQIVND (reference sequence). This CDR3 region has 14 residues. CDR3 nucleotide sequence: TGTGCCAGTAGTTACACGGGACAGGGCAATGGCTACACCTTC. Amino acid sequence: CASSYTGQGNGYTF. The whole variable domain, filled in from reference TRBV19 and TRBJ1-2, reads DGGITQSPKYLFRKEGQNVTLSCEQNLNHDAMYWYRQDPGQGLRLIYYSQIVNDFQKGDIAEGYSVSREKKESFPLTVTSAQKNPTAFYLCASSYTGQGNGYTFGSGTRLTVV.

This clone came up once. In DNA form, the CDR3 reads TGTGCCAGCAGTTCCCAGGGGGGCACTGAAGCTTTCTTT. Translation: CASSSQGGTEAFF. The V call is TRBV12-3 or TRBV12-4, the J call TRBJ1-1, with TRBD1 matching over 7 bases. The CDR3 runs 13 residues. The V segment lost 4 bases and the J segment 4 bases; nucleotides outside the gene matches: 3.

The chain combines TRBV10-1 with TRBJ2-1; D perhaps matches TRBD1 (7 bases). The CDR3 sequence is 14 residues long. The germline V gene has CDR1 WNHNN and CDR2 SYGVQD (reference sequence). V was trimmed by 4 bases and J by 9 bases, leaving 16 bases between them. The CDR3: CASSVVAQGGEQFF. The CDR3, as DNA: TGCGCCAGCAGTGTAGTAGCCCAGGGGGGTGAGCAGTTCTTC.

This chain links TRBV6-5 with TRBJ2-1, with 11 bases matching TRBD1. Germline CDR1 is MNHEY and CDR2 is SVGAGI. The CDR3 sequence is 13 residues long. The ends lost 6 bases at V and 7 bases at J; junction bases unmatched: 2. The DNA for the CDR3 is TGTGCCAGCAGGGGGACAGGGGGGAATGAGCAGTTCTTC. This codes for CASRGTGGNEQFF.